What follows are 7 T cell receptor beta chains derived from one specimen sequenced in a study of T cell responses to AZD1222 COVID-19 vaccine. Assay: immunoSEQ multiplex PCR; the TCRdb copy retains only in-frame clones and omits some. Among 85,000 to 120,000 clones listed, less than 90% were seen once. Material: peripheral blood, obtained on day 0 of AZD1222 vaccination. The receptors stem from an adult in good health.

The chain couples TRBV18 to TRBJ1-2, with D possibly TRBD1 on 6 matching bases. The CDR3 has 15 residues. The germline CDR1 and CDR2 sequences are KGHSH and LQKENI. V was shortened by 4 bases and J by 3 bases, with 15 bases between the two germline ends. The CDR3 DNA reads TGTGCCAGCTCACTATCCGAAGGGGGACACTATGGCTACACCTTC. Translation gives CASSLSEGGHYGYTF.

This clone was detected only a few times. The chain combines TRBV3-1 (or the pseudogene TRBV3-2) with TRBJ1-4; D not certain. The CDR3 has 17 residues. V was trimmed by 1 base and J by 0 bases, leaving 12 bases between them. From germline, CDR1 is LGHDT and CDR2 YNNKEL (reference sequence). The CDR3 here is CASSQGHPMATNEKLFF. Written as DNA, the CDR3 is TGTGCCAGCAGCCAAGGGCACCCAATGGCAACTAATGAAAAACTGTTTTTT.

The chain couples TRBV28 to TRBJ1-5; 7 bases are shared with TRBD1. The CDR3 has 17 residues. Germline V gene data show CDR1 as MDHEN and CDR2 as SYDVKM. Trimming at V came to 7 bases and at J to 2 bases, leaving 14 bases not matched to a gene. CDR3 DNA sequence: TGTGCCAGCAAGGAGTTCAGGGGGGGCAGGGGCAATCAGCCCCAGCATTTT. This encodes CASKEFRGGRGNQPQHF.

This clone turned up a few times. The genes are TRBV6-5 and TRBJ2-1, with D perhaps TRBD2 (6 bases). Trimming removed 2 bases at V and 3 bases at J, with 11 bases between. The V gene's germline CDR1 is MNHEY and CDR2 SVGAGI. This CDR3 region has 15 residues. The CDR3 loop reads CASSYDGSRYNEQFF. Here the CDR3 DNA reads TGTGCCAGCAGTTACGACGGGAGTCGCTACAATGAGCAGTTCTTC.

This clone was counted only a few times. The chain has TRBV10-3 and TRBJ1-2; 10 bases line up with TRBD1. The J segment lost 4 bases and the V segment lost 4 bases, leaving 3 bases of the junction unmatched. The germline V gene has CDR1 ENHRY and CDR2 SYGVKD. The CDR3 runs 14 residues. The CDR3 sequence: CAISGQGAGYGYTF. CDR3 DNA: TGTGCCATCAGTGGACAGGGGGCAGGCTATGGCTACACCTTC.

The chain combines TRBV11-3 with TRBJ1-4, with D hard to call. There are 15 residues in the CDR3. V was trimmed by 4 bases and J by 1 base, leaving 10 bases between them. Looked up from germline, CDR1 is SGHNT and CDR2 is YENEEA. The CDR3 loop is CASSSGGITNEKLFF. The CDR3 DNA sequence: TGTGCCAGCAGCTCAGGCGGGATAACTAATGAAAAACTGTTTTTT.

The J gene is TRBJ2-3, the V gene TRBV5-4; perhaps D is TRBD1 or TRBD2 (5 bases each). CDR1 SGHNT and CDR2 YYREEE come from the germline V gene (reference sequence). This CDR3 has 14 amino acids. V lost 4 bases and J lost 6, with 15 bases in between. CDR3 residues: CASSLRGGVDTQYF. The CDR3 DNA is TGTGCCAGCAGCCTCCGTGGGGGAGTGGATACGCAGTATTTT.